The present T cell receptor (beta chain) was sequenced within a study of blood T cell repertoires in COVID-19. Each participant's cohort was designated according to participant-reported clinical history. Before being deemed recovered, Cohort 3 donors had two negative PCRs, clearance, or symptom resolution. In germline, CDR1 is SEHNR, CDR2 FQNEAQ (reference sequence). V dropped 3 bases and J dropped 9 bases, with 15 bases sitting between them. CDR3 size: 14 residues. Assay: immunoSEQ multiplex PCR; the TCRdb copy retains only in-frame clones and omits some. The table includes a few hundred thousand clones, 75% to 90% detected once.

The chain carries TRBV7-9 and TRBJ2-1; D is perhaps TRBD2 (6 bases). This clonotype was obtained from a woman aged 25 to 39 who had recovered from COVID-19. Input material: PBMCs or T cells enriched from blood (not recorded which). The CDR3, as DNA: TGTGCCAGCAGCTTTTCGGCTAGCGCTAGTGAGCAGTTCTTC. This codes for CASSFSASASEQFF.